The clone carrying this T cell receptor beta chain showed up just a few times. This record comes from a study of blood T cells in healthy people across ages. Germline lookup yields CDR1 SGHVS and CDR2 FNYEAQ. CDR3 size: 14 residues. Germline trimming cut 5 bases from V and 5 bases from J; bases unmatched to any gene: 6. Sample-barcoded 5' priming and a J-beta primer mix drove a second PCR of 7 to 11 cycles. Each cDNA molecule was tagged by a template-switch adaptor with 12 random nucleotides. TCRdb re-called the 5' RACE reads through MiXCR, storing one row per CDR3 protein. The sample has 1.6 million or so distinct CDR3 sequences; roughly a third are singletons.

The J gene is TRBJ2-5, the V gene TRBV7-6; 9 nucleotides agree with TRBD2. This receptor was taken from a woman aged 25-40 years in good health. Sequenced input: blood. CDR3 sequence reads: CASSAGLAQETQYF. The CDR3 region has the DNA TGTGCCAGCAGCGCCGGACTAGCGCAGGAGACCCAGTACTTC.